This entry concerns a single T cell receptor (beta chain). Preparation of the TCRbeta library used unique molecular identifiers. Each CDR3 protein gets one entry after TCRdb re-called the PCR reads with MiXCR. The sample lists 420,000 or so distinct CDR3 sequences; 11% were seen once. V lost 4 bases and J lost 5; bases outside the gene matches: 3. The length of the CDR3 is 13 residues. The germline CDR1 and CDR2 sequences are DFQATT and SNEGSKA (reference sequence). The data stem from a study of T-cell reconstitution after alpha-beta-depleted transplantation in children. The input for sequencing was PBMCs from the stem cell graft donor, taken from the stem cell graft. This TCR came from a human donor who donated a stem cell graft to a child with acute myeloid leukemia. The genes are TRBV20-1 and TRBJ1-4; the match to TRBD1 covers 8 bases. The CDR3: CSAKTGGNEKLFF. CDR3 in DNA: TGCAGTGCTAAAACAGGGGGGAATGAAAAACTGTTTTTT.